This T cell receptor (beta chain) was sequenced during a study of OX40 agonist ivuxolimab in advanced cancers. Study overall: Hepatocellular carcinoma, melanoma, renal cell or head and neck cancer affected the dose-escalation patients.

CDR3 length: 17 amino acids. Trimming shortened V by 3 bases and J by 8 bases, and 22 bases separated the two germline ends. Looked up from germline, CDR1 is SNHLY and CDR2 is FYNNEI. Broader study findings: The study found among the lowest clonal expansion in partial responders at 0.1-3.0 mg/kg. Low normalized T-cell clonal expansion was also seen in some nonresponders. CD8+ T cells (on average) carried more expanded clones than CD4+ T cells.

A note on this clone: As yet, its antigen is unknown.

Here immunoSEQ multiplex PCR was the method, and the copy in TCRdb shows in-frame clones only, minus some. The sample yields 70,000 to 80,000 clones, around 94% seen once. This sample comprised CD4+ or CD8+ T cells sorted from blood, obtained in a trial of the OX40 agonist ivuxolimab. The origin of this receptor is an adult with an advanced solid tumor such as melanoma, head and neck, liver or kidney cancer. J is TRBJ1-4 and V is TRBV2; D is perhaps TRBD1 (6 bases). For the CDR3, the DNA is TGTGCCAGCAGTGACACGGGTGAGACAGGCAAGGGAGAAAAACTGTTTTTT. Amino acid sequence: CASSDTGETGKGEKLFF.